Listed below are T cell receptor beta chains from one sample, sequenced in a study of low-dose radiotherapy and immunotherapy resistance in tumors. Via MiXCR, TCRdb re-called the reads, giving one row per CDR3 protein. Of some 52,000 distinct CDR3 sequences listed, 33% were seen once; the top ten hold approximately 7.6%. This specimen was PBMCs, taken after low-dose radiotherapy plus immunotherapy. Receptor source: a male donor with rectosigmoid adenocarcinoma. CDR3s include the opening cysteine and the closing phenylalanine or tryptophan. A D gene is named only where the DNA matches it firmly. Clone size is given for some rows only: seen once, a few or many times, or a class if the clone is expanded.

V: TRBV5-5
J: TRBJ1-2
D: .
size: .
CDR3: CASSSEGLAVEGYTF
DNA: TGTGCCAGCAGCTCGGAAGGATTGGCAGTCGAAGGCTACACCTTC

V: TRBV29-1
J: TRBJ2-2
D: .
size: .
CDR3: CAFHIGGELFF
DNA: TGCGCTTTCCACATTGGCGGGGAGCTGTTTTTT

V: TRBV9
J: TRBJ2-5
D: TRBD2
size: many
CDR3: CASSVSGLAGQETQYF
DNA: TGTGCCAGCAGCGTTTCGGGACTAGCGGGACAAGAGACCCAGTACTTC

V: TRBV11-2
J: TRBJ2-5
D: TRBD2
size: many
CDR3: CASSQGTSGVTAQYF
DNA: TGTGCCAGCAGCCAAGGGACTAGCGGGGTCACGGCCCAGTACTTC

V: TRBV10-3
J: TRBJ2-3
D: .
size: many
CDR3: CALGTYGDTQYF
DNA: TGTGCCTTAGGGACGTACGGAGATACGCAGTATTTT

V: TRBV28
J: TRBJ2-7
D: TRBD1
size: .
CDR3: CASTVDRVGEQYF
DNA: TGTGCCAGCACCGTGGACAGGGTCGGCGAGCAGTACTTC

V: TRBV5-1
J: TRBJ1-1
D: TRBD1
size: many
CDR3: CASSSATGGSTEAFF
DNA: TGCGCCAGCAGCTCAGCGACAGGGGGCAGCACTGAAGCTTTCTTT

V: TRBV9
J: TRBJ2-1
D: .
size: few
CDR3: CASSVGLSNYYNEQFF
DNA: TGTGCCAGCAGCGTAGGACTCTCGAACTATTACAATGAGCAGTTCTTC

V: TRBV28
J: TRBJ2-7
D: .
size: many
CDR3: CASSDPVRGTYEQYF
DNA: TGTGCCAGCAGTGACCCGGTCAGGGGAACCTACGAGCAGTACTTC

V: TRBV27
J: TRBJ2-3
D: TRBD1
size: .
CDR3: CASSLSGQGTQYF
DNA: TGTGCCAGCAGTCTATCGGGACAGGGAACGCAGTATTTT

V: TRBV12-3/TRBV12-4
J: TRBJ2-1
D: TRBD1
size: .
CDR3: CADQGARDNEQFF
DNA: TGTGCCGACCAGGGGGCAAGGGACAATGAGCAGTTCTTC

V: TRBV27
J: TRBJ2-7
D: TRBD1
size: .
CDR3: CASSSVRTGVVEQYF
DNA: TGTGCCAGCAGTAGCGTGAGGACAGGGGTTGTCGAGCAGTACTTC

V: TRBV6-8
J: TRBJ2-3
D: TRBD2
size: few
CDR3: CASSEVSGGTDTQYF
DNA: TGTGCCAGCAGTGAGGTTAGCGGGGGCACAGATACGCAGTATTTT

V: TRBV7-9
J: TRBJ1-1
D: .
size: medium-sized
CDR3: CASRPTMLEEAFF
DNA: TGTGCCAGCAGACCTACGATGCTTGAAGAAGCTTTCTTT

V: TRBV6-2/TRBV6-3
J: TRBJ1-1
D: TRBD1
size: .
CDR3: CASSAQGRLGTEAFF
DNA: TGTGCCAGCAGTGCACAGGGGAGGCTGGGGACTGAAGCTTTCTTT

V: TRBV2
J: TRBJ2-2
D: TRBD1
size: many
CDR3: CASSWATGGYAGELFF
DNA: TGTGCCAGCAGCTGGGCGACAGGGGGTTACGCCGGGGAGCTGTTTTTT

V: TRBV11-2
J: TRBJ2-3
D: .
size: many
CDR3: CASSPPADTQYF
DNA: TGTGCCAGCAGCCCACCAGCAGATACGCAGTATTTT

V: TRBV6-6
J: TRBJ2-7
D: .
size: many
CDR3: CASTPNWGKGEQYF
DNA: TGTGCCAGCACCCCCAATTGGGGTAAAGGCGAGCAGTACTTC

V: TRBV10-3
J: TRBJ2-3
D: TRBD2
size: .
CDR3: CATRLAGGPGDTQYF
DNA: TGTGCCACCAGACTAGCGGGAGGGCCAGGAGATACGCAGTATTTT

V: TRBV12-3/TRBV12-4
J: TRBJ2-3
D: TRBD2
size: many
CDR3: CASSHGGGSTDTQYF
DNA: TGTGCCAGCAGCCATGGCGGGGGTAGCACAGATACGCAGTATTTT

V: TRBV29-1
J: TRBJ1-3
D: TRBD1
size: .
CDR3: CSALRDSSGNTIYF
DNA: TGCAGCGCCCTCCGGGACAGCTCTGGAAACACCATATATTTT

V: TRBV29-1
J: TRBJ2-1
D: .
size: many
CDR3: CSELGLQDNEQFF
DNA: TGCAGCGAACTAGGGCTTCAGGACAATGAGCAGTTCTTC

V: TRBV29-1
J: TRBJ1-2
D: .
size: once
CDR3: CSAVPRGYYGYTF
DNA: TGCAGCGCAGTTCCCAGGGGATACTATGGCTACACCTTC

V: TRBV7-6
J: TRBJ2-7
D: .
size: many
CDR3: CASSLESASSYEQYF
DNA: TGTGCCAGCAGCTTAGAGAGCGCGAGCTCCTACGAGCAGTACTTC

V: TRBV6-2/TRBV6-3
J: TRBJ2-2
D: TRBD2
size: many
CDR3: CASGTAGPWAGELFF
DNA: TGTGCCAGCGGCACAGCGGGACCCTGGGCCGGGGAGCTGTTTTTT

V: TRBV10-1
J: TRBJ2-3
D: TRBD1
size: many
CDR3: CASSDPRRRTGATDTQYF
DNA: TGCGCCAGCAGTGACCCCCGCAGAAGGACAGGGGCAACAGATACGCAGTATTTT

V: TRBV28
J: TRBJ1-5
D: .
size: .
CDR3: CASSGQAQHF
DNA: TGTGCCAGCAGCGGGCAGGCCCAGCATTTT

V: TRBV7-9
J: TRBJ2-7
D: .
size: once
CDR3: CASTPMGAYEQYF
DNA: TGTGCCAGCACGCCAATGGGGGCCTACGAGCAGTACTTC

V: TRBV12-3/TRBV12-4
J: TRBJ1-5
D: TRBD1
size: many
CDR3: CASRSGTGAQAQHF
DNA: TGTGCCAGCAGATCCGGGACAGGGGCTCAGGCCCAGCATTTT

V: TRBV6-2/TRBV6-3
J: TRBJ1-1
D: .
size: .
CDR3: CASSEWGYLEDEAFF
DNA: TGTGCCAGCAGTGAATGGGGGTACCTTGAGGATGAAGCTTTCTTT

V: TRBV29-1
J: TRBJ2-2
D: TRBD1
size: .
CDR3: CSVGGTGNTGELFF
DNA: TGCAGCGTTGGGGGGACAGGGAACACCGGGGAGCTGTTTTTT

V: TRBV28
J: TRBJ2-1
D: .
size: many
CDR3: CASSDSQAGAYNEQFF
DNA: TGTGCCAGCAGTGACTCTCAAGCGGGTGCCTACAATGAGCAGTTCTTC

V: TRBV28
J: TRBJ1-2
D: TRBD1
size: many
CDR3: CASRSGTDYGYTF
DNA: TGTGCCAGCAGATCCGGGACAGACTATGGCTACACCTTC

V: TRBV27
J: TRBJ1-1
D: TRBD1
size: .
CDR3: CASSPGQGQTLWAEAFF
DNA: TGTGCCAGCAGTCCCGGACAGGGCCAAACCCTATGGGCTGAAGCTTTCTTT

V: TRBV12-3/TRBV12-4
J: TRBJ1-1
D: TRBD1
size: few
CDR3: CASADRVNTEAFF
DNA: TGTGCCAGCGCGGACAGGGTAAACACTGAAGCTTTCTTT

V: TRBV28
J: TRBJ1-2
D: .
size: .
CDR3: CASTSFYGANGYTF
DNA: TGTGCCAGCACCTCGTTTTACGGGGCAAATGGCTACACCTTC

V: TRBV20-1
J: TRBJ2-3
D: .
size: .
CDR3: CSARDYGDTQYF
DNA: TGCAGTGCTAGAGACTATGGAGATACGCAGTATTTT

V: TRBV19
J: TRBJ2-7
D: TRBD2
size: .
CDR3: CASSATIRLANPRSYEQYF
DNA: TGTGCCAGTAGTGCGACTATCCGACTAGCTAATCCCCGGTCCTACGAGCAGTACTTC

V: TRBV3-1
J: TRBJ1-1
D: TRBD1
size: few
CDR3: CASSYPSTGGRAEAFF
DNA: TGTGCCAGCAGCTACCCCTCGACAGGGGGCAGGGCTGAAGCTTTCTTT

V: TRBV6-2/TRBV6-3
J: TRBJ2-3
D: TRBD2
size: medium-sized
CDR3: CASLRGEGSTDTQYF
DNA: TGTGCCAGCCTACGAGGGGAGGGCAGCACAGATACGCAGTATTTT

V: TRBV7-6
J: TRBJ2-1
D: TRBD2
size: many
CDR3: CASRPGLAGDFSYNEQFF
DNA: TGTGCCAGCAGACCGGGACTAGCGGGGGATTTCTCCTACAATGAGCAGTTCTTC

V: TRBV2
J: TRBJ1-1
D: TRBD1
size: many
CDR3: CASSGDRVNTEAFF
DNA: TGTGCCAGCAGTGGGGACAGGGTGAACACTGAAGCTTTCTTT

V: TRBV2
J: TRBJ1-5
D: .
size: .
CDR3: CASRETGVQPQHF
DNA: TGTGCCAGCAGGGAAACTGGGGTGCAGCCCCAGCATTTT

V: TRBV5-4
J: TRBJ1-5
D: .
size: .
CDR3: CASSLDRSNQPQHF
DNA: TGTGCCAGCAGCTTGGACAGATCCAATCAGCCCCAGCATTTT

V: TRBV3-1
J: TRBJ2-7
D: .
size: many
CDR3: CASSQSGGNEQYF
DNA: TGTGCCAGCAGCCAGTCTGGGGGGAACGAGCAGTACTTC

V: TRBV14
J: TRBJ2-5
D: TRBD1
size: .
CDR3: CASSIGTVETQYF
DNA: TGTGCCAGCAGTATCGGGACAGTTGAGACCCAGTACTTC

V: TRBV14
J: TRBJ2-7
D: TRBD1
size: .
CDR3: CASSPGGQGSSYEQYF
DNA: TGTGCCAGCAGCCCAGGGGGACAGGGAAGTTCCTACGAGCAGTACTTC

V: TRBV27
J: TRBJ2-5
D: .
size: many
CDR3: CASSLLGTPQETQYF
DNA: TGTGCCAGCAGTCTACTCGGGACACCTCAAGAGACCCAGTACTTC

V: TRBV7-2
J: TRBJ1-2
D: TRBD1
size: many
CDR3: CASSHRGGIYGYTF
DNA: TGTGCCAGCAGCCACAGAGGGGGCATCTATGGCTACACCTTC

V: TRBV11-2
J: TRBJ1-1
D: .
size: many
CDR3: CASSLVGRLGDTEAFF
DNA: TGTGCCAGCAGCTTAGTAGGCAGGTTGGGGGACACTGAAGCTTTCTTT